These 8 T cell receptor beta chains share one sample of origin, sequenced in a study of shared T cell receptors in the human thymus. TCRdb's table, derived via immunoSEQ multiplex PCR, lists solely in-frame clones and lacks some. The profile shows 630,000 or so clones, about 89% of them singletons. These data were also filed under a second study, of human thymus T cells.

The sequencing sample was made of thymocytes. Receptors originate from a boy in the first two years of life with a congenital heart defect.

This chain joins TRBV28 and TRBJ1-5, with a possible D match to TRBD1 (5 bases). V lost 1 base and J 7 bases, leaving 14 bases between the germline ends. The germline CDR1 and CDR2 sequences are MDHEN and SYDVKM. The CDR3 loop spans 15 amino acids. CDR3 sequence (DNA): TGTGCCAGCAGTTTATTCCCGGACACTTGGCAGCCCCAGCATTTT. It translates to CASSLFPDTWQPQHF.

The genes are TRBV15 and TRBJ1-5; 8 positions match TRBD1. The V gene end was trimmed by 5 bases and the J gene end by 4 bases; junction bases not matched to a gene: 7. The germline V gene has CDR1 LNHNV and CDR2 YYDKDF (reference sequence). This CDR3 spans 15 amino acids. The CDR3 reads CATSGRGQVNQPQHF. CDR3 in DNA: TGTGCCACCAGCGGGAGGGGACAGGTTAATCAGCCCCAGCATTTT.

V is TRBV11-2 and J is TRBJ2-1, with D possibly being TRBD1 (7 bases). The CDR3 covers 17 residues. Germline assignment: CDR1 SGHAT and CDR2 FQNNGV. Trimming took 2 bases from V and 2 from J, leaving 16 bases between them. The CDR3 DNA reads TGTGCCAGCAGCTTAATCCCTTGGAGGGGGCCCTACAATGAGCAGTTCTTC. It translates to CASSLIPWRGPYNEQFF.

The DNA for the CDR3 is TGTGCCAGCAGGATGACAGTCCTAAGCACAGATACGCAGTATTTT. It yields the protein CASRMTVLSTDTQYF. The chain recombines TRBV6-1 with TRBJ2-3; TRBD1 is a possible D gene (5 bases). This CDR3 is built from 15 residues. Germline CDR1 and CDR2: MNHNS and SASEGT. Trimming took 6 bases from V and 0 from J, leaving 13 bases between them.

About this clone: At the DNA level, this CDR3 is encoded by other sequences in the same sample as well. This rearrangement joins TRBV28 to TRBJ1-2; 8 bases align to TRBD1. J was trimmed by 6 bases and V by 5 bases; bases with no gene match: 5. Germline V gene sequence: CDR1 MDHEN, CDR2 SYDVKM. The CDR3 length is 13 residues. The CDR3 spells CASSPPTGDGYTF. The CDR3 region has the DNA TGTGCCAGCAGTCCCCCGACAGGGGATGGCTACACCTTC.

CDR3 in amino acids: CASSEAIRQGNSPLHF. Written as DNA, the CDR3 is TGTGCCAGCAGTGAAGCGATCAGACAGGGGAATTCACCCCTCCACTTT. The chain uses TRBV6-1 and TRBJ1-6; 8 bases match TRBD1. Germline values: CDR1 MNHNS, CDR2 SASEGT. The CDR3 is 16 residues long. The junction had 5 bases not matched to a gene; V was cut back by 0 bases and J by 7 bases.

This chain joins TRBV9 and TRBJ2-3; 14 bases map to TRBD2. The germline CDR1 and CDR2 sequences are SGDLS and YYNGEE. The J segment lost 6 bases and the V segment lost 4 bases, leaving 4 bases of the junction unmatched. This CDR3 contains 15 residues. The CDR3 nucleotides read TGTGCCAGCAGCCTGACTAGCGGGGGGGCGGATACGCAGTATTTT. Its translation: CASSLTSGGADTQYF.

This sequence joins TRBV27 and TRBJ1-6; 9 bases align to TRBD1. The junction had 5 bases not matched to a gene; V was cut back by 7 bases and J by 10 bases. Germline lookup yields CDR1 MNHEY and CDR2 SMNVEV (reference sequence). There are 13 residues in the CDR3. CDR3 in amino acids: CASKQGAKSPLHF. The DNA for the CDR3 is TGTGCCAGCAAACAGGGGGCAAAATCACCCCTCCACTTT.